The entry below gives a single TCR beta chain sequence along with its context. The assay was immunoSEQ multiplex PCR, and TCRdb's table has in-frame clones only and misses some. The sample has some 290,000 clones, approximately 91% seen once; the top ten hold about 2.1%. This specimen comes from a study of blood T cell repertoires in COVID-19. The sample was PBMCs or T cells enriched from blood (not recorded which). This TCR derives from a woman in her thirties or forties with acute COVID-19.

The CDR3: CASSLLDNYEQYF. DNA for the CDR3: TGTGCCAGCAGCCTACTAGACAACTACGAGCAGTACTTC. V gene TRBV2 combines with J gene TRBJ2-7; D is perhaps TRBD2 (5 bases). Germline V gene sequence: CDR1 SNHLY, CDR2 FYNNEI. This CDR3 has 13 amino acids. Trimming stripped 6 bases from V and 3 bases from J, with 12 bases between.